A single sample is the source of the 3 T cell receptor beta chains below, sequenced in a study of T cell clusters in autoimmune cytopenias. Multiplex touch-down PCR amplified TRB using TRB-A and TRB-B pools in one tube. TCRdb re-called the multiplex PCR reads; every CDR3 protein appears as one record, without DNA. This sample contains approximately 2,900 distinct CDR3 sequences. Some 34,000 genome equivalents of blood DNA were amplified for TRB. This same sample was also part of a study on T cell repertoires in aging, cancer and after chemotherapy.

The source material was peripheral blood. The source is a human donor in good health.

This chain links TRBV5-5 with TRBJ1-4; TCRdb gives TRBD1 as the D gene, but with no DNA this cannot be confirmed. Germline V gene data show CDR1 as SGHKS and CDR2 as YYEKEE (reference sequence). This CDR3 spans 15 amino acids. The CDR3 here is CASSSPGGAREKLFF. Together with reference TRBV5-5 and TRBJ1-4, the CDR3 gives the full variable domain: DAGVTQSPTHLIKTRGQQVTLRCSPISGHKSVSWYQQVLGQGPQFIFQYYEKEERGRGNFPDRFSARQFPNYSSELNVNALLLGDSALYLCASSSPGGAREKLFFGSGTQLSVL.

The chain carries TRBV14 and TRBJ1-1. CDR1 and CDR2 (germline): SGHDN, FVKESK. CDR3 length: 13 residues. CDR3 sequence: CASSQSVNTEAFF.

The gene calls are TRBV28 and TRBJ2-3. Germline values: CDR1 MDHEN, CDR2 SYDVKM. The CDR3 length is 12 residues. CDR3 loop: CASSSQSDTQYF.